Sequencing of this T cell receptor beta chain was carried out in a study of a mutant IDH1 vaccine in newly diagnosed glioma. Notes on this clone: Its antigen is unidentified.

Germline V gives CDR1 SGHTS, CDR2 YDEGEE. V shed 3 bases and J 5 bases; nucleotides not matched to a gene: 5. There are 15 residues in the CDR3. Specified time point: week 11, during vaccination. All doses held 300 ug of mutant IDH1 20-mer peptide, with topical imiquimod. The protocol was immunoSEQ multiplex PCR, while the TCRdb copy is restricted to in-frame clones and leaves out a portion. In the table there are 20,000 to 25,000 clones, roughly three quarters of which are singletons. The source material was peripheral blood mononuclear cells (PBMCs), sampled from a glioma patient whose treatment included an IDH1 peptide vaccine. This clonotype originated in a man in his late teens or twenties with glioma. Some clones in this sample may be carry-over from other donors' samples. V and J are TRBV5-8 and TRBJ2-5; 12 bases are shared with TRBD1. CDR3 coding DNA: TGTGCCAGCAGCTCCGGGACAGGGGGCGGGGAGACCCAGTACTTC. This codes for CASSSGTGGGETQYF.